The clone carrying this T cell receptor (beta chain) was seen only a few times. V dropped 5 bases and J dropped 2; count of bases not matched to a gene: 8. Germline CDR1 SEHNR, CDR2 FQNEAQ (reference sequence). CDR3 length: 15 amino acids. The data were obtained in a study of blood T cell repertoires in COVID-19. Using immunoSEQ multiplex PCR, the repertoire was profiled, and TCRdb retains in-frame clones only, with some absent. This sample carries about 23,000 clones, more than 75% of them seen once, and the ten largest clones take approximately 17%. This receptor was identified in a woman aged 80 or older with acute or convalescent COVID-19. This chain uses TRBV7-9 with TRBJ2-5; 7 bases line up with TRBD1. Specimen: peripheral blood. The CDR3 reads CASSPNTGAQETQYF. CDR3 sequence (DNA): TGTGCCAGCAGCCCTAACACAGGGGCGCAAGAGACCCAGTACTTC.